This T cell receptor (beta chain) came from a study of Graves' ophthalmopathy and Graves' hyperthyroidism. Study-level findings and limits: Most expanded clonotypes in thyroid above 0.001 frequency also showed up in blood. With over 85% sensitivity and less than 83% specificity, a 13-signature model separated ophthalmopathy from stable hyperthyroidism.

Additional autoimmune diseases, uncontrolled infections, pregnancy or lactation disqualified patients. The sequenced template was RNA, covering the TCR beta CDR3 region. The workflow started with a first-round RT-PCR run with HTBI primers and then moved on to a second-round multiplex PCR. TCRdb reprocessed the multiplex PCR reads with MiXCR, giving one entry per CDR3 protein. The sample carries hundreds of thousands of distinct CDR3 sequences, about 41% recorded once. Notes on this clonotype: Its antigen is not known.

CDR1 and CDR2 (germline): MNHEY, SVGAGI. J was trimmed by 3 bases and V by 0 bases; bases with no gene match: 12. The CDR3 runs to 18 residues. The sample consisted of peripheral blood. This TCR derives from an adult man with Graves' ophthalmopathy. The chain joins TRBV6-5 to TRBJ1-2; 8 nucleotides agree with TRBD1. The CDR3 region is CASSYSLARGHSYYGYTF. For the CDR3, the DNA is TGTGCCAGCAGTTACTCGCTTGCCAGGGGGCATTCTTACTATGGCTACACCTTC.